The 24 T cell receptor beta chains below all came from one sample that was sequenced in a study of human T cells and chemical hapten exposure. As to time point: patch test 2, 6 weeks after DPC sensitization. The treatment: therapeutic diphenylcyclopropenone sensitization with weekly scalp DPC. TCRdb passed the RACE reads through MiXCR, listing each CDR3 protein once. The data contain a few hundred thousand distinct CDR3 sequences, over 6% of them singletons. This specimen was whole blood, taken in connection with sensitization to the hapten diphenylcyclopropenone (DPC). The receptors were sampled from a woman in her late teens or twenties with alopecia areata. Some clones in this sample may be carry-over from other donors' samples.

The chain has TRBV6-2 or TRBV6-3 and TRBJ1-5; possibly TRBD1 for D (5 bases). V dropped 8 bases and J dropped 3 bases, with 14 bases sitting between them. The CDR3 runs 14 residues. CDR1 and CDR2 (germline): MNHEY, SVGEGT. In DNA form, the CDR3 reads TGTGCCAGCGGCAGGGACGGGACCAATCAGCCCCAGCATTTT. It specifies CASGRDGTNQPQHF.

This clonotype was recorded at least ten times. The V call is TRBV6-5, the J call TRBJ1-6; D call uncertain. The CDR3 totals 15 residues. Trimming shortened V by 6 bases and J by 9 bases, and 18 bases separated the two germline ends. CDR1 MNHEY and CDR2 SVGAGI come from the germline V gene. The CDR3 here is CASSRGAVVVSPLHF. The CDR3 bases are TGTGCCAGCAGCCGGGGAGCCGTTGTGGTTTCACCCCTCCACTTT.

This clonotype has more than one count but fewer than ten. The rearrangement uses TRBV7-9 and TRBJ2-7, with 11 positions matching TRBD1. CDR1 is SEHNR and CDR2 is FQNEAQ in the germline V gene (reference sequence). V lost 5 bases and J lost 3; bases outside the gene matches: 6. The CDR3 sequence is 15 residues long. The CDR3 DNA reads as TGTGCCAGCAGCGAGACCGGGACAGGGGGCTACGAGCAGTACTTC. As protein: CASSETGTGGYEQYF.

Written as DNA, the CDR3 is TGTGCCAGCGGATGGGAGTCCACTGAAGCTTTCTTT. Encoded protein: CASGWESTEAFF. This chain joins TRBV28 and TRBJ1-1; D not resolved. V was clipped by 8 bases and J by 4 bases, with 11 bases between them. The CDR3 covers 12 residues. CDR1 and CDR2 from the germline V gene are MDHEN and SYDVKM.

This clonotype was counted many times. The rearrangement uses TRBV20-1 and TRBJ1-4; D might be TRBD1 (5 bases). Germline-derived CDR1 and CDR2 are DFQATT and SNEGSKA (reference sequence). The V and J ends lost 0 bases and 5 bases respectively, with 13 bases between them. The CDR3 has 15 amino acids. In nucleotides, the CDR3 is TGCAGTGCTAGAGATTTCGGGACTGTAAATGAAAAACTGTTTTTT. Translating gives CSARDFGTVNEKLFF.

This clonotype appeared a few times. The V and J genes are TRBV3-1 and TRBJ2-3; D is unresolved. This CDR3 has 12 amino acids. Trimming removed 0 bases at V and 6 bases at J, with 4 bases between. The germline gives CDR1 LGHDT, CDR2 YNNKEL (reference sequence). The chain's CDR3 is CASSQDLDTQYF. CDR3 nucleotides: TGTGCCAGCAGCCAAGATTTGGATACGCAGTATTTT.

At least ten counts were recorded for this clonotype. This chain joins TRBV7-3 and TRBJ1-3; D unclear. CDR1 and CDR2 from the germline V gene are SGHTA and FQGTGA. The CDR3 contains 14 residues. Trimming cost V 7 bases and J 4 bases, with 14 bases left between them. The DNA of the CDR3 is TGTGCCAGCAAAAGGGATTTGTCCGGAAACACCATATATTTT. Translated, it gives CASKRDLSGNTIYF.

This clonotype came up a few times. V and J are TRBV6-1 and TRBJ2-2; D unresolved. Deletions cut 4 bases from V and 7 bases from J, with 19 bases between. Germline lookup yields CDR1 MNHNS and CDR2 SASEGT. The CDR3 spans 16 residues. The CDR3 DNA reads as TGTGCCAGCAGTGCCTTCGTACGGGCGCCCGGCGGGGAGCTGTTTTTT. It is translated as CASSAFVRAPGGELFF.

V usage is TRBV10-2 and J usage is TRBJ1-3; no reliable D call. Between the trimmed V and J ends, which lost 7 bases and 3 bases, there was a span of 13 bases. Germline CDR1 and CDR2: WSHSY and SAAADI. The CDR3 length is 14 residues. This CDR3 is CASTGHEGGNTIYF. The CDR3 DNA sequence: TGCGCCAGCACCGGGCACGAGGGTGGAAACACCATATATTTT.

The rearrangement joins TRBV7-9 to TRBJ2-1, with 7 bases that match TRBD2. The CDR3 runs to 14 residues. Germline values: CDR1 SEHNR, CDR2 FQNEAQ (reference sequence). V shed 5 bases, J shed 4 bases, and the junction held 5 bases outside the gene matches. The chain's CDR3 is CASSPWGGYNEQFF. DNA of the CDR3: TGTGCCAGCAGCCCGTGGGGAGGGTACAATGAGCAGTTCTTC.

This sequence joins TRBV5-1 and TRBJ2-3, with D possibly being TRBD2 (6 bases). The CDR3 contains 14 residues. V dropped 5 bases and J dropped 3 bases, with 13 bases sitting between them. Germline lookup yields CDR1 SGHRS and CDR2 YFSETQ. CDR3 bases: TGCGCCAGCAGTATCGGGGGTAATACAGATACGCAGTATTTT. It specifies CASSIGGNTDTQYF.

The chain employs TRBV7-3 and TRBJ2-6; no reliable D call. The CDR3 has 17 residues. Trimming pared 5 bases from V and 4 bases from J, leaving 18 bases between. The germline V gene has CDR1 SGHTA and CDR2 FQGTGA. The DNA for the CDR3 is TGTGCCAGCAGCCTAGGGCCCTTGGCTTCCGGGGCCAACGTCCTGACTTTC. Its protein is CASSLGPLASGANVLTF.

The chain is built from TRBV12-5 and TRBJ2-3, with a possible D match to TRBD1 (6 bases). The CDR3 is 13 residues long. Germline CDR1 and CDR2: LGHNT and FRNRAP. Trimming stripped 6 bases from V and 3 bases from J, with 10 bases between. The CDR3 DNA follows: TGTGCTAGTGGCCACAGGGTGACAGATACGCAGTATTTT. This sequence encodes CASGHRVTDTQYF.

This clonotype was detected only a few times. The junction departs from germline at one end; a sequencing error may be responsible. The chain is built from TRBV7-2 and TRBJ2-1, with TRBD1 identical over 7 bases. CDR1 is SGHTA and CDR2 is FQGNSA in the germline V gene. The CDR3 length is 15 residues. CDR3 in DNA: TGTGCCAGCAGATTAGCAGGGGGACGCAACAATGAGCAGTTCTTC. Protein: CASRLAGGRNNEQFF.

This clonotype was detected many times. CDR3 sequence reads: CASSSSTAYQETQYF. The CDR3 DNA reads TGTGCCAGCAGCTCCTCGACGGCCTACCAAGAGACCCAGTACTTC. The chain uses TRBV7-8 and TRBJ2-5; D ambiguous. This CDR3 is 15 amino acids long. Germline V gives CDR1 SGHVS, CDR2 FQNEAQ. V lost 4 bases and J lost 0, with 12 bases in between.

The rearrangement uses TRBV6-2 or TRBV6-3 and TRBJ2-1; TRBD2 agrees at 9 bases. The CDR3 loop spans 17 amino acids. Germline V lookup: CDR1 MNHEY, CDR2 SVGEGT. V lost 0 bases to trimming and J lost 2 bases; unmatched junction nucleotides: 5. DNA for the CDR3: TGTGCCAGCAGTTACTCGATAGCGGGGGCCGCCTACAATGAGCAGTTCTTC. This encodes CASSYSIAGAAYNEQFF.

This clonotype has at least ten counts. CDR3 DNA sequence: TGCAGTGCGAACAGGGGAATAGGAACTGAAGCTTTCTTT. This codes for CSANRGIGTEAFF. The chain recombines TRBV20-1 with TRBJ1-1, with 7 bases fitting TRBD1. V lost 6 bases and J lost 5; bases outside the gene matches: 9. The CDR3 has 13 residues. CDR1 and CDR2 (germline): DFQATT, SNEGSKA (reference sequence).

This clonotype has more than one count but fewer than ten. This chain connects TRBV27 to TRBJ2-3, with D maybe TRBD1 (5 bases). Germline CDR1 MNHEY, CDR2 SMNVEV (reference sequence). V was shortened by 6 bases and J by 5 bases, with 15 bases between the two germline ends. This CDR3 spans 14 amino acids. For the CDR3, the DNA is TGTGCCAGCAGCCGAGACAGCCTGGGAGATACGCAGTATTTT. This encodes CASSRDSLGDTQYF.

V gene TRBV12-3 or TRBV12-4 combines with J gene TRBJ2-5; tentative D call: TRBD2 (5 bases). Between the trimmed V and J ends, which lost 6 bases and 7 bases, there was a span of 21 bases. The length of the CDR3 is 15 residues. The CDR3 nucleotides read TGTGCCAGCAGCCCCGGGTCGGGGTCGGGGAGGACCCAGTACTTC. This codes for CASSPGSGSGRTQYF.

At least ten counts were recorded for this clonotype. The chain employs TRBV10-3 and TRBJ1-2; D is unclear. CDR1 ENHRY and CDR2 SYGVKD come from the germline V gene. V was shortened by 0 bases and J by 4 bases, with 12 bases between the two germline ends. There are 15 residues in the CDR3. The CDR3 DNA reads TGTGCCATCAGTGAGTCGCCCGGGGAAAGCTATGGCTACACCTTC. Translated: CAISESPGESYGYTF.

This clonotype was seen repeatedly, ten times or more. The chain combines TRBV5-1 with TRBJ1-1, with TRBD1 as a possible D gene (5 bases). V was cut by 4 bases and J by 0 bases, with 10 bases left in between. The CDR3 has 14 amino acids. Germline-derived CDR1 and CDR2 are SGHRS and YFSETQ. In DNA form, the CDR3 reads TGCGCCAGCAGCAAGACAGACATGAACACTGAAGCTTTCTTT. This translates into CASSKTDMNTEAFF.

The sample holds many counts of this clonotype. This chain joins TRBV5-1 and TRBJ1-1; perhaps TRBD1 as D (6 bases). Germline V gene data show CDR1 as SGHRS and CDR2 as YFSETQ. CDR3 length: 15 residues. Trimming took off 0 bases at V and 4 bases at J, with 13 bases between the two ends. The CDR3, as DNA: TGCGCCAGCAGCTTGGTCGCCATAGGGGGCACTGAAGCTTTCTTT. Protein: CASSLVAIGGTEAFF.

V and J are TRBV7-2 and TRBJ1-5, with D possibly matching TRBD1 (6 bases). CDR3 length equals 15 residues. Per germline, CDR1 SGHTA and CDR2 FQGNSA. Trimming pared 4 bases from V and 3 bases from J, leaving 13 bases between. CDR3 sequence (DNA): TGTGCCAGCAGCTATACCGGACAGATCAATCAGCCCCAGCATTTT. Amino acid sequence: CASSYTGQINQPQHF.

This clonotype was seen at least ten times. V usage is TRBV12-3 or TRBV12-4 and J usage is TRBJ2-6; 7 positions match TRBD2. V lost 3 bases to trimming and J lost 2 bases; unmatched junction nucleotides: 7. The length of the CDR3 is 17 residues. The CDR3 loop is CASSFELARAGANVLTF. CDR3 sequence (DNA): TGTGCCAGCAGTTTTGAACTAGCGAGGGCTGGGGCCAACGTCCTGACTTTC.